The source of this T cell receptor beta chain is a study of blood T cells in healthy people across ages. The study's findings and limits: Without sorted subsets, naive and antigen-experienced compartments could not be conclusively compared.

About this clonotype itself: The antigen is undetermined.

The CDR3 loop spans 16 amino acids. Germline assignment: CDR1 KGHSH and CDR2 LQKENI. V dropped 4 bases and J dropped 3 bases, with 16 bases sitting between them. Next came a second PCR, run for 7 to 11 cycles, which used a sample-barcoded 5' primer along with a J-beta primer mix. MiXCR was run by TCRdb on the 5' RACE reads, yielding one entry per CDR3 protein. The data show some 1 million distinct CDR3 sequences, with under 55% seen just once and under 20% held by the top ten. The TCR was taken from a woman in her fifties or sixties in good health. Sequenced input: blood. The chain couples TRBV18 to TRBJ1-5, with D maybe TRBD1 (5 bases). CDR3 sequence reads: CASSLNQAGHNQPQHF. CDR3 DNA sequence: TGTGCCAGCTCACTAAACCAGGCGGGGCACAATCAGCCCCAGCATTTT.